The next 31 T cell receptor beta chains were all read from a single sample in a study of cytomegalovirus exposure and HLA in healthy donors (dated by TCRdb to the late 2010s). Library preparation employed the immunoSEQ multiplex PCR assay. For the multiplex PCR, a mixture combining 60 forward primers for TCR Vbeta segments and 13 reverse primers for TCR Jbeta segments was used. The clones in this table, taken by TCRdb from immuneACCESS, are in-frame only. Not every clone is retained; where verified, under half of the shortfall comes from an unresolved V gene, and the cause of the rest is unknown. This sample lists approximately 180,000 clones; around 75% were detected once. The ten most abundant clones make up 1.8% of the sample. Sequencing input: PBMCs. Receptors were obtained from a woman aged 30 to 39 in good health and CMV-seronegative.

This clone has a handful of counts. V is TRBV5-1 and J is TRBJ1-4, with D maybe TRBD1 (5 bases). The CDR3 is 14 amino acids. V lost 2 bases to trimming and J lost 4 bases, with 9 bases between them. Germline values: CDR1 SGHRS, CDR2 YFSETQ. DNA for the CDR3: TGCGCCAGCAGCTTCGACAGCAGTAATGAAAAACTGTTTTTT. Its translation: CASSFDSSNEKLFF.

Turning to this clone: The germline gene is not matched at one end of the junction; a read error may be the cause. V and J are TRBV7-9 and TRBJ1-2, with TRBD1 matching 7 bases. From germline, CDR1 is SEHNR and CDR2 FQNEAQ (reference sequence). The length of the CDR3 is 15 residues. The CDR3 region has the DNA TGTTCCAGCAGCTCCCGGACAGGTCCAAACTATGGCTACACCTTC. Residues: CSSSSRTGPNYGYTF.

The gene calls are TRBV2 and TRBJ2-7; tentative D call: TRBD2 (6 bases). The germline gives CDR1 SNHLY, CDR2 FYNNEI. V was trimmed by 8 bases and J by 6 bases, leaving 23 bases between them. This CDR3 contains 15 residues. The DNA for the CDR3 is TGTGCCAGCCGAAACGGGATTGCGGGGTTGACCGAGCAGTACTTC. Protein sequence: CASRNGIAGLTEQYF.

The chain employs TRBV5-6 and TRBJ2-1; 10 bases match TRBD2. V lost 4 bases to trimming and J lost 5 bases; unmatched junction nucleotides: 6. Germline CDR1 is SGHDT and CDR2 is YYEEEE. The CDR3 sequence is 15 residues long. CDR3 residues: CASSMLAGVDNEQFF. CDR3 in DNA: TGTGCCAGCAGCATGCTAGCGGGGGTCGACAATGAGCAGTTCTTC.

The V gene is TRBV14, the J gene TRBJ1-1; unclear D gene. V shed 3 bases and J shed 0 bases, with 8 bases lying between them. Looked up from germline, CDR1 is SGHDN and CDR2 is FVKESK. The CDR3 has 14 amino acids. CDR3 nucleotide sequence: TGTGCCAGCAGCCATTTAGGAGTGAACACTGAAGCTTTCTTT. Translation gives CASSHLGVNTEAFF. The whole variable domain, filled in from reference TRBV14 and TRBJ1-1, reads EAGVTQFPSHSVIEKGQTVTLRCDPISGHDNLYWYRRVMGKEIKFLLHFVKESKQDESGMPNNRFLAERTGGTYSTLKVQPAELEDSGVYFCASSHLGVNTEAFFGQGTRLTVV.

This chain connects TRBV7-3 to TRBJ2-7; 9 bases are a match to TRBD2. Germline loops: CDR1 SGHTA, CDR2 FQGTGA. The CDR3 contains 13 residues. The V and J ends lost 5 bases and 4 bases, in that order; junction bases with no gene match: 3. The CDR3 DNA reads TGTGCCAGCAGCAAGACTAGCGGATACGAGCAGTACTTC. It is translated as CASSKTSGYEQYF.

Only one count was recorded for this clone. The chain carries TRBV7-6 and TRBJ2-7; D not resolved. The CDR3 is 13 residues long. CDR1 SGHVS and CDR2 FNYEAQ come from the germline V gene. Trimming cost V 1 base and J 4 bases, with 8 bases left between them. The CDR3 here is CASSLGAQYEQYF. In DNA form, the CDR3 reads TGTGCCAGCAGCTTAGGGGCCCAATACGAGCAGTACTTC.

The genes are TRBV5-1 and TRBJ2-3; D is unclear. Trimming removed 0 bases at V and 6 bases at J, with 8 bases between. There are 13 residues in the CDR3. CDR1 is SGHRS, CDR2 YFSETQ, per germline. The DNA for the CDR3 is TGCGCCAGCAGCTTGGGGCCCCCGGATACGCAGTATTTT. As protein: CASSLGPPDTQYF.

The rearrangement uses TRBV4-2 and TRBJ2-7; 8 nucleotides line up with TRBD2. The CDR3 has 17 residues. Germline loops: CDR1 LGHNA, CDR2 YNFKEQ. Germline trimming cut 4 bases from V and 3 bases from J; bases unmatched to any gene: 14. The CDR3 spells CASSLTYSGTPGYEQYF. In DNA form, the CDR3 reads TGTGCCAGCAGCCTAACTTATAGCGGGACACCCGGCTACGAGCAGTACTTC.

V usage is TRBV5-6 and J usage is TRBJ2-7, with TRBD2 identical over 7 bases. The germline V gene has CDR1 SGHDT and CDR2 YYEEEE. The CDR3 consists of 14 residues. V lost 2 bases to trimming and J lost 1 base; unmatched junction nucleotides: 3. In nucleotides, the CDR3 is TGTGCCAGCAGCTTCGTCGGGGGGTCCTACGAGCAGTACTTC. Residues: CASSFVGGSYEQYF.

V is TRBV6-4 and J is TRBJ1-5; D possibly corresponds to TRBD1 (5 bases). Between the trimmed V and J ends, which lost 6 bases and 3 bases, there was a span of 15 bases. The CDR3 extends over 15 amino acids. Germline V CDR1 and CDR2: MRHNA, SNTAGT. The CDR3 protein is CASSPQKGSNQPQHF. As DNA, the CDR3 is TGTGCCAGCAGCCCCCAAAAGGGGTCCAATCAGCCCCAGCATTTT.

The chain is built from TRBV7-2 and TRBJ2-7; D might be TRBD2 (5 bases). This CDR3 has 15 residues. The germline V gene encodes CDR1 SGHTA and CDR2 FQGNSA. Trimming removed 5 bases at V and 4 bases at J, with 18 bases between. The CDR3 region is CASSPAGLGTYEQYF. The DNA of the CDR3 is TGTGCCAGCAGCCCGGCAGGACTGGGAACTTACGAGCAGTACTTC.

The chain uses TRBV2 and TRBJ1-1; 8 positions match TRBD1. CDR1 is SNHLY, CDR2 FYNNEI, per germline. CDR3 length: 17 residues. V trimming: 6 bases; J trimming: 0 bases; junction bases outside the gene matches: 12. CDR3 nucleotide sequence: TGTGCCAGCAGAATCAGGGGGCAAGGAGGCCTGAACACTGAAGCTTTCTTT. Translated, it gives CASRIRGQGGLNTEAFF.

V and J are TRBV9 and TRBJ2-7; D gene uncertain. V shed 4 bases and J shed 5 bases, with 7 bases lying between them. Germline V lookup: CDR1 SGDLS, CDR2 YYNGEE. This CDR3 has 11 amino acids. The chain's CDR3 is CASSPGHEQYF. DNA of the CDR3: TGTGCCAGCAGCCCTGGGCACGAGCAGTACTTC. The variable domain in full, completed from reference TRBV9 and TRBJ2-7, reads DSGVTQTPKHLITATGQRVTLRCSPRSGDLSVYWYQQSLDQGLQFLIQYYNGEERAKGNILERFSAQQFPDLHSELNLSSLELGDSALYFCASSPGHEQYFGPGTRLTVT.

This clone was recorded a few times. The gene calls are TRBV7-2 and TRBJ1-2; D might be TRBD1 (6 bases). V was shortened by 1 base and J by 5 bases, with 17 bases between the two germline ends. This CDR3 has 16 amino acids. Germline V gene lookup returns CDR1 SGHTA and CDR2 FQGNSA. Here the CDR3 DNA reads TGTGCCAGCAGCTTAGTCCCCCTAGGACAGACTTATGGCTACACCTTC. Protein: CASSLVPLGQTYGYTF. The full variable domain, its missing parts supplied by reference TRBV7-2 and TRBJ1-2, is GAGVSQSPSNKVTEKGKDVELRCDPISGHTALYWYRQSLGQGLEFLIYFQGNSAPDKSGLPSDRFSAERTGGSVSTLTIQRTQQEDSAVYLCASSLVPLGQTYGYTFGSGTRLTVV.

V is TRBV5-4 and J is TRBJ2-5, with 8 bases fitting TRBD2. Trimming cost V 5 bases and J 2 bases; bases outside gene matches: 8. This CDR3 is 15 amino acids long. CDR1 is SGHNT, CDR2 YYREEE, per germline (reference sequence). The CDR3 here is CASRRGLGAQETQYF. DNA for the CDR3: TGTGCCAGCAGACGGGGACTAGGGGCACAAGAGACCCAGTACTTC.

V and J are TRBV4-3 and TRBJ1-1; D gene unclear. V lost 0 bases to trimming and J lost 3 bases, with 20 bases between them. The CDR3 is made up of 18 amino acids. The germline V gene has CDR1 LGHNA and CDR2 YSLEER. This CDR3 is CASSQEIMGTPGYTEAFF. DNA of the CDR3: TGCGCCAGCAGCCAAGAGATTATGGGCACCCCTGGTTACACTGAAGCTTTCTTT.

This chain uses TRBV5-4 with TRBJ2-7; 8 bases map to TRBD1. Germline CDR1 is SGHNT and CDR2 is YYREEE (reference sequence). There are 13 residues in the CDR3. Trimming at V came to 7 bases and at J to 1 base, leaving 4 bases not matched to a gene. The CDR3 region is CASRDRSSYEQYF. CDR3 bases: TGTGCCAGCCGGGACAGGTCTTCCTACGAGCAGTACTTC.

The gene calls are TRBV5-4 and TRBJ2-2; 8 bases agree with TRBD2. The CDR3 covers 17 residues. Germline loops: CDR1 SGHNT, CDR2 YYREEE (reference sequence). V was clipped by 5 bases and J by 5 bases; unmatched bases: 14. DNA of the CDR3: TGTGCCAGCAGGCCCGGGGGGGGCGCGGTTGATACCGGGGAGCTGTTTTTT. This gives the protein CASRPGGGAVDTGELFF.

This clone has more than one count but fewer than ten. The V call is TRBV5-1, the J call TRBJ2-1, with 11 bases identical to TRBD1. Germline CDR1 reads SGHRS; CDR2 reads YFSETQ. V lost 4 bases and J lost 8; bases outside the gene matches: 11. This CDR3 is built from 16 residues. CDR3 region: CASSIGQGATGHEQFF. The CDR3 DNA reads TGCGCCAGCAGCATAGGACAGGGGGCTACCGGACATGAGCAGTTCTTC.

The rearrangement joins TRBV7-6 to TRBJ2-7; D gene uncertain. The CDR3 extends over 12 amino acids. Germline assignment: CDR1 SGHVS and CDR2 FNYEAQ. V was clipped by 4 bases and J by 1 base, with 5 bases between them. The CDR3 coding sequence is TGTGCCAGCAGCTCTGTTTCCTACGAGCAGTACTTC. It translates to CASSSVSYEQYF.

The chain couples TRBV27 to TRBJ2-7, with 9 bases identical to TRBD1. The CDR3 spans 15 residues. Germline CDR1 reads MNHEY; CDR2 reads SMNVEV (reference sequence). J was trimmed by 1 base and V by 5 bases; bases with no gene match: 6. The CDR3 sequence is CASSPDRGRSYEQYF. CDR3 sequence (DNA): TGTGCCAGCAGTCCGGACAGGGGACGTTCCTACGAGCAGTACTTC.

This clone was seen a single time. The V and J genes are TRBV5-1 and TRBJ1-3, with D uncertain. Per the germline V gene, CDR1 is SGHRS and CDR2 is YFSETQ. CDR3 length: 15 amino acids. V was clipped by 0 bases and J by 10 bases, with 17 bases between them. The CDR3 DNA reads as TGCGCCAGCAGCTTGGACCCCGGGAGCGAAGGGACCATATATTTT. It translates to CASSLDPGSEGTIYF.

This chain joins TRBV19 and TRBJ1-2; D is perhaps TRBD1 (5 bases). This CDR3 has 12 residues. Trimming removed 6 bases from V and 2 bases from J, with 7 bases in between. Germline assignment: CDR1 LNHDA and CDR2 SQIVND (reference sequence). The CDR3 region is CASRPGNYGYTF. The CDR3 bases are TGTGCCAGTAGACCAGGGAACTATGGCTACACCTTC.

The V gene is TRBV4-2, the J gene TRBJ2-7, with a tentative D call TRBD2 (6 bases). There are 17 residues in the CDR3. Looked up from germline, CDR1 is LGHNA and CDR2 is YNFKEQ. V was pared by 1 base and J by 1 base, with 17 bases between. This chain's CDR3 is CASSQALVAAVSYEQYF. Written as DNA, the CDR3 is TGTGCCAGCAGCCAAGCGCTGGTAGCGGCCGTTTCCTACGAGCAGTACTTC.

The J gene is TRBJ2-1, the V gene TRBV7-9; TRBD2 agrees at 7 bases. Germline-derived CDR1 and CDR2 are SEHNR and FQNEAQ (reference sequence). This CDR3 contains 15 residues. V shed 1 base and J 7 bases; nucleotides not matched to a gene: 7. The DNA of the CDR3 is TGTGCCAGCAGCTTAGGCGCGGGAGTCGGTAATGAGCAGTTCTTC. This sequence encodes CASSLGAGVGNEQFF.

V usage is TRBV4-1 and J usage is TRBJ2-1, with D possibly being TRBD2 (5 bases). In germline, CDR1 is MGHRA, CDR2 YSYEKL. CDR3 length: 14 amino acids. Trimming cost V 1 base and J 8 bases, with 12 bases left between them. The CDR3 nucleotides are TGCGCCAGCAGCCAAGTCCCGGGGATAGATGAGCAGTTCTTC. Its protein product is CASSQVPGIDEQFF.

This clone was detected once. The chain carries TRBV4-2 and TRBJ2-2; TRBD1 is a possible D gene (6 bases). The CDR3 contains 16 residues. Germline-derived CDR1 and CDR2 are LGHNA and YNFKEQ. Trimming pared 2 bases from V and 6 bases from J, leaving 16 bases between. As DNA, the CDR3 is TGTGCCAGCAGCCAACTCGGGACACCCGGCGCCGGGGAGCTGTTTTTT. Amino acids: CASSQLGTPGAGELFF.

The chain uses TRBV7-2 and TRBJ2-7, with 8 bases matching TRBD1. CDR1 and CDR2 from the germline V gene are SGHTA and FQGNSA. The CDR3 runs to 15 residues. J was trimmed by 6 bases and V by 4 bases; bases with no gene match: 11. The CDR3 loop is CASSSRGQGFGEQYF. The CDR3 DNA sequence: TGTGCCAGCAGCTCCAGAGGACAGGGTTTTGGCGAGCAGTACTTC.

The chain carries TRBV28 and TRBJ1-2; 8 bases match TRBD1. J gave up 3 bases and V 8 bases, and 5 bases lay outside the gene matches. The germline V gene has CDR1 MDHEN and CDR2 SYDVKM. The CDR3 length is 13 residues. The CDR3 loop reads CASLDRADYGYTF. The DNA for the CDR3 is TGTGCCAGCCTGGACAGGGCCGACTATGGCTACACCTTC.

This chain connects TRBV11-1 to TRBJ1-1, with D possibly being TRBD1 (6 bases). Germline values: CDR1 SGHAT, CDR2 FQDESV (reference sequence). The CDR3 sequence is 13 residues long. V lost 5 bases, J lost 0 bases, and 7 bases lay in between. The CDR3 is CASSQGLNTEAFF. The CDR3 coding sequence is TGTGCCAGCAGCCAGGGGTTGAACACTGAAGCTTTCTTT. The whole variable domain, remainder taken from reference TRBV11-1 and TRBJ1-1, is EAEVAQSPRYKITEKSQAVAFWCDPISGHATLYWYRQILGQGPELLVQFQDESVVDDSQLPKDRFSAERLKGVDSTLKIQPAELGDSAMYLCASSQGLNTEAFFGQGTRLTVV.